A selection of T cell receptor beta chains follows, all from one sample in a study of glioma-infiltrating T cells after dendritic cell vaccination. Produced via immunoSEQ multiplex PCR; TCRdb's table is partial and in-frame only. The sample has about 65,000 clones, roughly 86% seen once; the top ten hold around a tenth. The source was blood, collected after dendritic cell vaccination. All receptors come from a human donor with glioblastoma. The CDR3 runs from the conserved cysteine through the conserved F or W. Fields, in order: J gene, D gene, V gene, clone size, CDR3 DNA, CDR3 protein. A D gene is named only where the DNA matches it firmly. Size tells how often a clone was seen (once, few, many) or the class of an expanded clone, and some rows leave it out.

J gene: TRBJ1-2; D gene: TRBD1; V gene: TRBV25-1; clone size: .; CDR3 DNA: TGTGCCAGCAGTGAATTGAGGCAGGGGGCTCCGGATGGCTACACCTTC; CDR3 protein: CASSELRQGAPDGYTF
J gene: TRBJ1-2; D gene: .; V gene: TRBV4-3; clone size: .; CDR3 DNA: TGCGCCAGCAGCACTGACCCTCGAGGTACCTATGGCTACACCTTC; CDR3 protein: CASSTDPRGTYGYTF
J gene: TRBJ1-2; D gene: .; V gene: TRBV27; clone size: .; CDR3 DNA: TGTGCCAGCAGTTCCCCCAGGGAGGGGCGATATGGCTACACCTTC; CDR3 protein: CASSSPREGRYGYTF
J gene: TRBJ1-5; D gene: .; V gene: TRBV27; clone size: .; CDR3 DNA: TGTGCCAGCAGTGTGCAGGGTTCAATTCAGCCCCAGCATTTT; CDR3 protein: CASSVQGSIQPQHF
J gene: TRBJ1-2; D gene: .; V gene: TRBV4-3; clone size: .; CDR3 DNA: TGCGCCAGCAGCCGCACCAACCCAGGGCATGGCTACACCTTC; CDR3 protein: CASSRTNPGHGYTF
J gene: TRBJ1-1; D gene: TRBD1; V gene: TRBV6-1; clone size: .; CDR3 DNA: TGTGCCAGCAGTGAACTCCGACAGGGGGCGCGGGCTTTCTTT; CDR3 protein: CASSELRQGARAFF
J gene: TRBJ2-2; D gene: TRBD2; V gene: TRBV7-2; clone size: .; CDR3 DNA: TGTGCCAGCAGCCTCCCGGGACTAGCGGGAGGGAACACCGGGGAGCTGTTTTTT; CDR3 protein: CASSLPGLAGGNTGELFF
J gene: TRBJ2-5; D gene: .; V gene: TRBV5-4; clone size: .; CDR3 DNA: TGTGCCAGTTCCCAGGGGGGAACTCAAGAGACCCAGTACTTC; CDR3 protein: CASSQGGTQETQYF
J gene: TRBJ1-5; D gene: .; V gene: TRBV7-2; clone size: .; CDR3 DNA: TGTGCCAGCAGCTTAGGTGGGGTACAGGGAAGTAGACAGCCCCAGCATTTT; CDR3 protein: CASSLGGVQGSRQPQHF
J gene: TRBJ1-5; D gene: .; V gene: TRBV5-4; clone size: .; CDR3 DNA: TGTGCCAGCAGTGTAGATCCGAGTCAGCCCCAGCATTTT; CDR3 protein: CASSVDPSQPQHF
J gene: TRBJ1-5; D gene: TRBD1; V gene: TRBV19; clone size: once; CDR3 DNA: TGTGCCAGTAGTATGGGACAGGTTGCACGCAATCAGCCCCAGCATTTT; CDR3 protein: CASSMGQVARNQPQHF
J gene: TRBJ1-2; D gene: TRBD1; V gene: TRBV5-8; clone size: few; CDR3 DNA: TGTGCCAGCAGCTTTCCGGGACAGTCCTATGGCTACACCTTC; CDR3 protein: CASSFPGQSYGYTF
J gene: TRBJ2-3; D gene: .; V gene: TRBV7-2; clone size: .; CDR3 DNA: TGTGCCAGCAGCACTCGACAGGGGAGGGCAGATACGCAGTATTTT; CDR3 protein: CASSTRQGRADTQYF
J gene: TRBJ2-7; D gene: TRBD2; V gene: TRBV30; clone size: .; CDR3 DNA: TGTGCCTGGAGTCGTGGGGGGGGACCCTACGAGCAGTACTTC; CDR3 protein: CAWSRGGGPYEQYF
J gene: TRBJ1-5; D gene: .; V gene: TRBV5-1; clone size: .; CDR3 DNA: TGCGCCAGCAGCTTGGAGGGGCGAAACAATCAGCCCCAGCATTTT; CDR3 protein: CASSLEGRNNQPQHF
J gene: TRBJ2-3; D gene: TRBD2; V gene: TRBV5-5; clone size: .; CDR3 DNA: TGTGCCAGCAGCTTACTAGCGGGAGCCTTGGGCACAGATACGCAGTATTTT; CDR3 protein: CASSLLAGALGTDTQYF
J gene: TRBJ1-6; D gene: .; V gene: TRBV5-4; clone size: few; CDR3 DNA: TGTGCCAGCAGCAAGACACCTATCTCCTATAATTCACCCCTCCACTTT; CDR3 protein: CASSKTPISYNSPLHF
J gene: TRBJ2-5; D gene: .; V gene: TRBV11-2; clone size: few; CDR3 DNA: TGTGCCAGCAGCTTCTTCAGGTCAGAGACCCAGTACTTC; CDR3 protein: CASSFFRSETQYF
J gene: TRBJ2-2; D gene: TRBD1; V gene: TRBV29-1; clone size: .; CDR3 DNA: TGCAGCGTTGGGGCAGGGGGCGCCGGCGGGGAGCTGTTTTTT; CDR3 protein: CSVGAGGAGGELFF
J gene: TRBJ1-2; D gene: TRBD1; V gene: TRBV5-1; clone size: .; CDR3 DNA: TGCGCCAGCAGCTTGAACGCAGGGGGCGGCTCTAACTATGGCTACACCTTC; CDR3 protein: CASSLNAGGGSNYGYTF
J gene: TRBJ2-6; D gene: TRBD1; V gene: TRBV10-3; clone size: .; CDR3 DNA: TGTGCCATCAGCCTGTCGGGACAGAGTCACTCTGGGGCCAACGTCCTGACTTTC; CDR3 protein: CAISLSGQSHSGANVLTF
J gene: TRBJ1-6; D gene: .; V gene: TRBV5-1; clone size: .; CDR3 DNA: TGCGCCAGCAGCTTAAAGGGGCTGGATAATTCACCCCTCCACTTT; CDR3 protein: CASSLKGLDNSPLHF
J gene: TRBJ2-5; D gene: .; V gene: TRBV4-3; clone size: .; CDR3 DNA: TGCGCCAGCAGCCAGTACCCAGGGGAAGAGACCCAGTACTTC; CDR3 protein: CASSQYPGEETQYF
J gene: TRBJ1-2; D gene: .; V gene: TRBV7-8; clone size: .; CDR3 DNA: TGTGCCAGCAGCCCAACCCCGGGGGATCCCTACTATGGCTACACCTTC; CDR3 protein: CASSPTPGDPYYGYTF
J gene: TRBJ1-2; D gene: TRBD1; V gene: TRBV19; clone size: .; CDR3 DNA: TGTGCCAGTAAGGACACCTCCGGGACAGGATTTGGCTACACCTTC; CDR3 protein: CASKDTSGTGFGYTF
J gene: TRBJ2-1; D gene: .; V gene: TRBV7-8; clone size: .; CDR3 DNA: TGTGCCAGCAGCTTAGATCCCGGGCGAGGGGGTGAGCAGTTCTTC; CDR3 protein: CASSLDPGRGGEQFF
J gene: TRBJ1-2; D gene: .; V gene: TRBV5-1; clone size: .; CDR3 DNA: TGCGCCAGCAGCTTGGACCAGGGCGTCTATGGCTACACCTTC; CDR3 protein: CASSLDQGVYGYTF
J gene: TRBJ2-1; D gene: .; V gene: TRBV10-2; clone size: few; CDR3 DNA: TGCGCCAGCAGTGAGTCACGGGGAGGGCAGTTCTTC; CDR3 protein: CASSESRGGQFF
J gene: TRBJ2-7; D gene: TRBD1; V gene: TRBV23-1; clone size: .; CDR3 DNA: TGCGCCAGCAGTCTCCATCCGGGACAGTTTCTTCGCTACGAGCAGTACTTC; CDR3 protein: CASSLHPGQFLRYEQYF
J gene: TRBJ1-1; D gene: .; V gene: TRBV7-9; clone size: .; CDR3 DNA: TGTGCCAGCAGCTTAATCGGCAGGGAGGCGGGGAACACTGAAGCTTTCTTT; CDR3 protein: CASSLIGREAGNTEAFF
J gene: TRBJ1-1; D gene: .; V gene: TRBV14; clone size: .; CDR3 DNA: TGTGCCAGCAGCCAAACGCGGGTCGCGCAAGCTGGGGCTTTCTTT; CDR3 protein: CASSQTRVAQAGAFF
J gene: TRBJ2-7; D gene: .; V gene: TRBV6-1; clone size: .; CDR3 DNA: TGTGCCAGCAGTCCGACTTGGGACTTCTCCTACGAGCAGTACTTC; CDR3 protein: CASSPTWDFSYEQYF
J gene: TRBJ2-7; D gene: .; V gene: TRBV2; clone size: .; CDR3 DNA: TGTGCCAGCAGTGCCAGGAACGAGCAGTACTTC; CDR3 protein: CASSARNEQYF
J gene: TRBJ1-2; D gene: .; V gene: TRBV7-2; clone size: .; CDR3 DNA: TGTGCCAGCAGCGACCGACGGACAGTGCACTATGGCTACACCTTC; CDR3 protein: CASSDRRTVHYGYTF
J gene: TRBJ2-7; D gene: TRBD2; V gene: TRBV14; clone size: once; CDR3 DNA: TGTGCCAGCAGCCCGACTTGGGCTAGCGGCTACGAGCAGTACTTC; CDR3 protein: CASSPTWASGYEQYF
J gene: TRBJ1-1; D gene: TRBD1; V gene: TRBV6-5; clone size: .; CDR3 DNA: TGTGCCAGCAGTTGGACAGGGACAACGAACACTGAAGCTTTCTTT; CDR3 protein: CASSWTGTTNTEAFF
J gene: TRBJ2-5; D gene: TRBD1; V gene: TRBV5-1; clone size: once; CDR3 DNA: TGCGCCAGCAGTACCGGGACAGGGTCGGAGACCCAGTACTTC; CDR3 protein: CASSTGTGSETQYF
J gene: TRBJ2-2; D gene: .; V gene: TRBV5-1; clone size: .; CDR3 DNA: TGCGCCAGCAGCAAGACTTACCCCAACACCGGGGAGCTGTTTTTT; CDR3 protein: CASSKTYPNTGELFF
J gene: TRBJ2-7; D gene: TRBD1; V gene: TRBV5-1; clone size: .; CDR3 DNA: TGCGCCAGCAGCCATGGGACAGCTAGCTCCTACGAGCAGTACTTC; CDR3 protein: CASSHGTASSYEQYF
J gene: TRBJ1-4; D gene: .; V gene: TRBV4-3; clone size: few; CDR3 DNA: TGCGCCAGCAGCCAAGATGGGGCAGATAATGAAAAACTGTTTTTT; CDR3 protein: CASSQDGADNEKLFF
J gene: TRBJ2-5; D gene: .; V gene: TRBV5-1; clone size: .; CDR3 DNA: TGCGCCAGCAGCTTGGTTGGGGGCTCCCAAGAGACCCAGTACTTC; CDR3 protein: CASSLVGGSQETQYF
J gene: TRBJ2-5; D gene: TRBD1; V gene: TRBV29-1; clone size: once; CDR3 DNA: TGCAGCGTGCCTGACAGGGGGTACGAGACCCAGTACTTC; CDR3 protein: CSVPDRGYETQYF
J gene: TRBJ1-6; D gene: TRBD1; V gene: TRBV7-2; clone size: .; CDR3 DNA: TGTGCCAGCAGCCGACAGGGCTCTAATAATTCCCCCCTCCACTTT; CDR3 protein: CASSRQGSNNSPLHF
J gene: TRBJ1-1; D gene: TRBD1; V gene: TRBV18; clone size: .; CDR3 DNA: TGTGCCAGCTCACCACTAAACAGGGGAGCTTTCTTT; CDR3 protein: CASSPLNRGAFF
J gene: TRBJ2-1; D gene: TRBD2; V gene: TRBV29-1; clone size: .; CDR3 DNA: TGCAGCGTTATAGCGGGAGTTAACTACAATGAGCAGTTCTTC; CDR3 protein: CSVIAGVNYNEQFF
J gene: TRBJ1-5; D gene: .; V gene: TRBV10-1; clone size: .; CDR3 DNA: TGCGCCAGCAGTGAGCTAGAGGGAAGGCATCAGCCCCAGCATTTT; CDR3 protein: CASSELEGRHQPQHF
J gene: TRBJ2-7; D gene: .; V gene: TRBV18; clone size: .; CDR3 DNA: TGTGCCAGCTCAACGAACAGGGACGAGCAGTACTTC; CDR3 protein: CASSTNRDEQYF
J gene: TRBJ2-2; D gene: TRBD1; V gene: TRBV7-7; clone size: .; CDR3 DNA: TGTGCCAGCAGCCCGGGACAGGCGAACACCGGGGAGCTGTTTTTT; CDR3 protein: CASSPGQANTGELFF
J gene: TRBJ2-2; D gene: .; V gene: TRBV7-2; clone size: .; CDR3 DNA: TGTGCCAGCACCCTGACAGTCATGTCCGTAGAGACCGGGGAGCTGTTTTTT; CDR3 protein: CASTLTVMSVETGELFF
J gene: TRBJ2-3; D gene: TRBD2; V gene: TRBV9; clone size: .; CDR3 DNA: TGTGCCAGCAGCTCCCGGGGGCTAGCGGGAAGCACAGATACGCAGTATTTT; CDR3 protein: CASSSRGLAGSTDTQYF
J gene: TRBJ2-1; D gene: TRBD2; V gene: TRBV5-1; clone size: .; CDR3 DNA: TGCGCCAGCAGCTTCGGACTAGGCTCCTACAATGAGCAGTTCTTC; CDR3 protein: CASSFGLGSYNEQFF
J gene: TRBJ2-2; D gene: .; V gene: TRBV15; clone size: once; CDR3 DNA: TGTGCCACCAGCAGAGATCGAACTGAGACCGGGGAGCTGTTTTTT; CDR3 protein: CATSRDRTETGELFF
J gene: TRBJ2-7; D gene: TRBD2; V gene: TRBV5-4; clone size: .; CDR3 DNA: TGTGCCAGCAGCTTTAGGGACTACTCCTACGAGCAGTACTTC; CDR3 protein: CASSFRDYSYEQYF
J gene: TRBJ2-2; D gene: .; V gene: TRBV6-4; clone size: .; CDR3 DNA: TGTGCCAGCAGTGACTCCCCGGGAAGGGAGACCGGGGAGCTGTTTTTT; CDR3 protein: CASSDSPGRETGELFF
J gene: TRBJ1-2; D gene: TRBD1; V gene: TRBV7-9; clone size: .; CDR3 DNA: TGTGCCAGCAGCTTAGCCCCAGGGACAGGGGAAAATGGCTACACCTTC; CDR3 protein: CASSLAPGTGENGYTF
J gene: TRBJ1-6; D gene: .; V gene: TRBV30; clone size: once; CDR3 DNA: TGTGCCTGGAGTGTAAAGGACCTGGGGGCTTCACCCCTCCACTTT; CDR3 protein: CAWSVKDLGASPLHF
J gene: TRBJ2-7; D gene: .; V gene: TRBV7-2; clone size: .; CDR3 DNA: TGTGCCAGCAGCTTAGTGGAGGACAGATTATCCTACGAGCAGTACTTC; CDR3 protein: CASSLVEDRLSYEQYF
J gene: TRBJ2-7; D gene: TRBD1; V gene: TRBV4-3; clone size: .; CDR3 DNA: TGCGCCAGCAGCAGGGACAGGGGCTACGAGCAGTACTTC; CDR3 protein: CASSRDRGYEQYF
J gene: TRBJ2-1; D gene: .; V gene: TRBV19; clone size: .; CDR3 DNA: TGTGCCAGTAGACCTAAGTACAATGAGCAGTTCTTC; CDR3 protein: CASRPKYNEQFF